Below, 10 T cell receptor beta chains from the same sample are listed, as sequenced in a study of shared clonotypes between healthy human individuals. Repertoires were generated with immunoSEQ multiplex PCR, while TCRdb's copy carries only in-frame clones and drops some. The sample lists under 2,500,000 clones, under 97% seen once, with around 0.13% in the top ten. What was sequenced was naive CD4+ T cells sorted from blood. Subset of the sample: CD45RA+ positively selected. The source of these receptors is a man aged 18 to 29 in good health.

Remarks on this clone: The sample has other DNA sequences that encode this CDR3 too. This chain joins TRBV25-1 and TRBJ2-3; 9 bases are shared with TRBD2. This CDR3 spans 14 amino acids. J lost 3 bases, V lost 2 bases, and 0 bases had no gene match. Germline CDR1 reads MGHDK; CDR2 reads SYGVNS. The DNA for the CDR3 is TGTGCCAGCAGTGAAGCGGGAGGGACAGATACGCAGTATTTT. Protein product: CASSEAGGTDTQYF. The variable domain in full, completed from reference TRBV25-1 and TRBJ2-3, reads EADIYQTPRYLVIGTGKKITLECSQTMGHDKMYWYQQDPGMELHLIHYSYGVNSTEKGDLSSESTVSRIRTEHFPLTLESARPSHTSQYLCASSEAGGTDTQYFGPGTRLTVL.

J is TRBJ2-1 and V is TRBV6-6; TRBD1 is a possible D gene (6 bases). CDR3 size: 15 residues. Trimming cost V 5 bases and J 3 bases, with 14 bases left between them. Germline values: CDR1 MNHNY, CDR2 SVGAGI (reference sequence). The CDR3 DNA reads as TGTGCCAGCAGTCCAGAAAGGGACATCTACAATGAGCAGTTCTTC. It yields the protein CASSPERDIYNEQFF.

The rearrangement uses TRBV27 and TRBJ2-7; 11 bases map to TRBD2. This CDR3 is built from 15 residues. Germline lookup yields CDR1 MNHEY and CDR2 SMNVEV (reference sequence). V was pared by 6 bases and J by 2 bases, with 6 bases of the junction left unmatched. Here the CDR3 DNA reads TGTGCCAGCAGAGCCGGGACTAGCGGAACCTACGAGCAGTACTTC. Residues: CASRAGTSGTYEQYF.

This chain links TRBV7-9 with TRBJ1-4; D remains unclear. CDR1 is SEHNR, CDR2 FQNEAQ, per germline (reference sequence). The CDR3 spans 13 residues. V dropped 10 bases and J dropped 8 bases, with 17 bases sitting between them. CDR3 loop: CATSTPGGEKLFF. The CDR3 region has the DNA TGTGCCACGTCTACCCCGGGAGGGGAAAAACTGTTTTTT.

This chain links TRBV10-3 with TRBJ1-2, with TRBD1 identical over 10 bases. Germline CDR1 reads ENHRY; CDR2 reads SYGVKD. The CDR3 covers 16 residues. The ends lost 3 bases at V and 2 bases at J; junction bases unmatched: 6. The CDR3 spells CAISDTLGQGNYGYTF. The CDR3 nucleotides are TGTGCCATCAGTGACACCTTGGGACAGGGGAACTATGGCTACACCTTC.

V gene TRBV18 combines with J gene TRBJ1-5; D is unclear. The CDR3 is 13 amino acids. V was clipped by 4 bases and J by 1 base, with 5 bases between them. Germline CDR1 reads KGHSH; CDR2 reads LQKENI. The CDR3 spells CASSLESNQPQHF. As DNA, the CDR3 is TGTGCCAGCTCACTTGAGAGCAATCAGCCCCAGCATTTT. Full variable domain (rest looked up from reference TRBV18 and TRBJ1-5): NAGVMQNPRHLVRRRGQEARLRCSPMKGHSHVYWYRQLPEEGLKFMVYLQKENIIDESGMPKERFSAEFPKEGPSILRIQQVVRGDSAAYFCASSLESNQPQHFGDGTRLSIL.

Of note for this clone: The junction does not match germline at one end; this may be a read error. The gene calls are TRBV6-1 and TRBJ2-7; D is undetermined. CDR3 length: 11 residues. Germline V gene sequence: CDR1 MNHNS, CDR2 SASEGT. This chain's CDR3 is CASSEARRFNF. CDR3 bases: TGTGCCAGCAGTGAAGCGCGGCGGTTCAACTTC.

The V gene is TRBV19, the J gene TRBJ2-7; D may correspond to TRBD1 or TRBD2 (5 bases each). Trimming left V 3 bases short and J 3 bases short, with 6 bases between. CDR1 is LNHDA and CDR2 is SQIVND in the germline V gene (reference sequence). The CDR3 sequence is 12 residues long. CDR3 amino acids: CASSMRGYEQYF. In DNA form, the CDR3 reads TGTGCCAGTAGTATGAGGGGCTACGAGCAGTACTTC.

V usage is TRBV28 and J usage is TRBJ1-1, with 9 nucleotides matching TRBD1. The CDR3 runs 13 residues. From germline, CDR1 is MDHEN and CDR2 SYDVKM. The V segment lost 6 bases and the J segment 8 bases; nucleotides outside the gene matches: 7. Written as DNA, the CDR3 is TGTGCCAGCAGCCCAGGTGGACAGGGGGAAGCTTTCTTT. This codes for CASSPGGQGEAFF.

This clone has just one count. CDR3 region: CASSQAQGRGETQYF. The CDR3 DNA is TGTGCCAGCAGCCAAGCTCAGGGGCGTGGGGAGACCCAGTACTTC. This rearrangement joins TRBV14 to TRBJ2-5, with D possibly TRBD1 on 6 matching bases. Germline assignment: CDR1 SGHDN and CDR2 FVKESK. The CDR3 is 15 residues long. The V end was cut by 1 base, the J end by 5 bases, with 14 bases between.